This T cell receptor beta chain was documented in a study of CD8 T cells in ankylosing spondylitis (dated by TCRdb to the late 2010s). Study-level background: The study profiled T cell receptor beta repertoires in healthy donors and ankylosing spondylitis patients to find disease-linked TCR variants. The whole study cohort included 108 healthy donors and under 30 ankylosing spondylitis patients. Samples of peripheral blood were taken, and for ankylosing spondylitis patients, synovial fluid was collected as well. Findings and caveats that apply to the study as a whole: A TCR beta motif of 8 or 9 highly homologous amino acid variants appeared characteristic of blood from ankylosing spondylitis patients. The disease-linked clones had a CD8+ phenotype and were found at relatively low frequencies in peripheral blood. Significant enrichment of the disease-linked clones was reported in matched synovial fluid samples from ankylosing spondylitis patients. Some TCR beta motif variants had previously been reported in synovial fluid and blood of reactive arthritis patients, which suggested common disease-initiation mechanisms.

In this sample, this clonotype turned up a few times. Its antigen specificity is not known. Per-base quality was not reported, and no clone a single base away is much larger than it. CDR1 and CDR2 are read off the germline V gene as MNHEY and SVGAGI. Inclusive of the bounding cysteine and phenylalanine, the CDR3 is 15 residues long. The entry retains the CDR3 DNA only, 45 bases that are in frame from base 1. At the junction V is shortened by 1 base and J by 8 bases; bases outside the gene matches: 6. Instrument on record: Illumina HiSeq 2500. Quantitative 5'-RACE with molecular barcodes was the method used to prepare the TCR beta libraries. Processing in the source paper ran as follows. A new computational method, built on a probabilistic model of VDJ rearrangement, was used to identify disease-linked TCR variants. The public sequencing data were trimmed at Q25 with fastp and processed into clonotypes with MiXCR by TCRdb, which kept only in-frame beta chains. CDR3 protein sequences are deduplicated, and each keeps its most common genes and DNA. The V and J calls shown here were made by TCRdb, not taken from the authors' results. For this sample there are 130,000 or so distinct CDR3 sequences; 6% to 8.5% appear just once. Clones ranked in the top ten supply more than 9% of the sample.

This TCR derives from a male donor with ankylosing spondylitis or in good health (not recorded which). Recombination joined TRBV6-5 with TRBJ1-2; TRBD1 matches 11 bases in the middle. The sequencing input was blood, either unsorted or a sorted T cell fraction (not recorded which). The CDR3 sequence is CASSYFGQGAAGYTF. The sequence in DNA is TGTGCCAGCAGTTACTTCGGACAGGGGGCGGCCGGCTACACCTTC.